This T cell receptor beta chain originates from a study of control samples from healthy donors and cancer patients. The repertoire was sequenced with immunoSEQ multiplex PCR; TCRdb's copy has only in-frame clones and lacks some. The sample includes around 55,000 clones, more than 70% of them seen just once. Germline loops: CDR1 GTSNPN, CDR2 SVGIG (reference sequence). The CDR3 is made up of 14 amino acids. Deletions cut 0 bases from V and 1 base from J, with 9 bases between. Sequencing was done on a sample of PBMCs. V is TRBV30 and J is TRBJ1-2, with a weak D call TRBD1 (5 bases). This sequence originates from a middle-aged man with colorectal cancer. The CDR3 sequence is CAWSVWTHNYGYTF. CDR3 bases: TGTGCCTGGAGTGTATGGACACATAACTATGGCTACACCTTC.